The 30 T cell receptor beta chains presented below share a single source sample, sequenced in a study of T-cell memory formation after mild COVID-19. TCRdb redid the calling of the 5' RACE reads with MiXCR, one entry per CDR3 protein. The repertoire holds under 300,000 distinct CDR3 sequences, about 17% seen once, with approximately 3.5% in the top ten. Sequenced input: PBMCs or a T cell subset sorted from them (not recorded which). The receptor source for this set is a young man who had mild COVID-19 (a few samples of this study predate the infection). Cell type and time point are not known.

The rearrangement links TRBV12-3 or TRBV12-4 to TRBJ2-4; 7 bases are shared with TRBD1. CDR3 length equals 15 residues. J was trimmed by 6 bases and V by 6 bases; bases with no gene match: 11. The CDR3 DNA sequence: TGTGCCAGCAGAGCCCCCGGGACAGCACTAAACATTCAGTACTTC. This encodes CASRAPGTALNIQYF.

This clonotype was detected ten times or more. The gene calls are TRBV5-1 and TRBJ2-7, with a weak D call TRBD2 (5 bases). Trimming shortened V by 4 bases and J by 7 bases, and 6 bases separated the two germline ends. CDR3 size: 10 residues. The germline CDR1 and CDR2 sequences are SGHRS and YFSETQ. CDR3 nucleotides: TGCGCCAGCAGCAGAGGGGAGCAGTACGTC. Residues: CASSRGEQYV.

This clonotype was seen a handful of times. In DNA, the CDR3 is TGTGCCAGCAGTCGGGACCTCTATACGCAGTATTTT. It codes for CASSRDLYTQYF. The genes are TRBV12-3 or TRBV12-4 and TRBJ2-3; D tentatively fits TRBD1 or TRBD2 (5 bases each). V shed 5 bases and J shed 7 bases, with 10 bases lying between them. There are 12 residues in the CDR3.

This clonotype was seen only a few times. This chain uses TRBV20-1 with TRBJ1-2, with a weak D call TRBD1 (6 bases). The CDR3 runs to 13 residues. Trimming removed 4 bases at V and 6 bases at J, with 15 bases between. Germline lookup yields CDR1 DFQATT and CDR2 SNEGSKA (reference sequence). The CDR3 region is CSATNRVRDGYTF. The CDR3 bases are TGCAGTGCTACAAACAGGGTTAGAGATGGCTACACCTTC.

V gene TRBV25-1 combines with J gene TRBJ1-1; D is undetermined. The germline V gene encodes CDR1 MGHDK and CDR2 SYGVNS. This CDR3 spans 14 amino acids. Between the trimmed V and J ends, which lost 7 bases and 4 bases, there was a span of 16 bases. The CDR3: CASTVAGGVTEAFF. The CDR3 DNA reads as TGTGCCAGCACAGTAGCAGGTGGGGTCACTGAAGCTTTCTTT.

In its sample, this clonotype was seen a few times. The rearrangement joins TRBV28 to TRBJ2-1; D is unclear. Trimming shortened V by 2 bases and J by 8 bases, and 4 bases separated the two germline ends. Looked up from germline, CDR1 is MDHEN and CDR2 is SYDVKM. CDR3 size: 11 residues. This chain's CDR3 is CASSLRYEQFF. CDR3 DNA sequence: TGTGCCAGCAGTTTACGCTATGAGCAGTTCTTC.

The chain links TRBV6-2 or TRBV6-3 to TRBJ1-5; D ambiguous. The germline V and J ends were trimmed by 6 bases and 1 base, with 13 bases remaining between them. This CDR3 is 15 amino acids long. Per germline, CDR1 MNHEY and CDR2 SVGEGT. The CDR3 nucleotides read TGTGCCAGCAGCTTAATCAGACCAAGCAATCAGCCCCAGCATTTT. Amino acid sequence: CASSLIRPSNQPQHF.

This clonotype was observed a few times. The chain combines TRBV20-1 with TRBJ2-3, with D unclear. The length of the CDR3 is 10 residues. The V gene's germline CDR1 is DFQATT and CDR2 SNEGSKA (reference sequence). V lost 6 bases and J 5 bases, leaving 6 bases between the germline ends. CDR3 sequence (DNA): TGCAGTGCGCCCCGAGATACGCAGTATTTT. Residues: CSAPRDTQYF.

The rearrangement uses TRBV5-1 and TRBJ1-1, with D unresolved. V gave up 3 bases and J gave up 1 base, with 10 bases separating them. Germline CDR1 and CDR2: SGHRS and YFSETQ. The CDR3 extends over 14 amino acids. The CDR3 DNA sequence: TGCGCCAGCAGCTCGATAGTGGGGAACACTGAAGCTTTCTTT. Its protein is CASSSIVGNTEAFF.

The chain recombines TRBV9 with TRBJ2-5, with TRBD1 identical over 8 bases. The CDR3 extends over 16 amino acids. V gave up 3 bases and J gave up 2 bases; unmatched junction bases: 9. Germline lookup yields CDR1 SGDLS and CDR2 YYNGEE. The CDR3 DNA reads as TGTGCCAGCAGCGCCCAGACAGGGGACTTACAAGAGACCCAGTACTTC. This sequence encodes CASSAQTGDLQETQYF.

This clonotype came up a few times. CDR3 in DNA: TGTGCCAGCAGATCTAGTAGATACAATGAGCAGTTCTTC. This codes for CASRSSRYNEQFF. J is TRBJ2-1 and V is TRBV28; D gene uncertain. Trimming left V 6 bases short and J 4 bases short, with 10 bases between. The CDR3 extends over 13 amino acids. The germline V gene encodes CDR1 MDHEN and CDR2 SYDVKM.

The chain combines TRBV15 with TRBJ2-1; 9 bases agree with TRBD1. The V segment lost 3 bases and the J segment 4 bases; nucleotides outside the gene matches: 4. The CDR3 contains 15 residues. The germline V gene has CDR1 LNHNV and CDR2 YYDKDF (reference sequence). Here the CDR3 reads CATSRPGQGYNEQFF. In DNA, the CDR3 is TGTGCCACCAGCAGGCCGGGACAGGGTTACAATGAGCAGTTCTTC. The variable domain in full, completed from reference TRBV15 and TRBJ2-1, reads DAMVIQNPRYQVTQFGKPVTLSCSQTLNHNVMYWYQQKSSQAPKLLFHYYDKDFNNEADTPDNFQSRRPNTSFCFLDIRSPGLGDTAMYLCATSRPGQGYNEQFFGPGTRLTVL.

The V gene is TRBV20-1, the J gene TRBJ2-5; TRBD2 matches 7 bases. The CDR3 contains 15 residues. Germline V lookup: CDR1 DFQATT, CDR2 SNEGSKA (reference sequence). V shed 6 bases, J shed 2 bases, and the junction held 12 bases outside the gene matches. Here the CDR3 reads CSATPRAGSQETQYF. As DNA, the CDR3 is TGCAGTGCAACCCCTAGAGCGGGGTCTCAAGAGACCCAGTACTTC.

This clonotype was detected a few times. Written as DNA, the CDR3 is TGTGCCAGCAGCTTGTGGGCAGCAACTAATGAAAAACTGTTTTTT. This codes for CASSLWAATNEKLFF. The chain joins TRBV5-6 to TRBJ1-4; D ambiguous. V was shortened by 1 base and J by 0 bases, with 7 bases between the two germline ends. The CDR3 spans 15 residues. The germline CDR1 and CDR2 sequences are SGHDT and YYEEEE.

This clonotype was found a few times. The chain combines TRBV7-2 with TRBJ1-5, with TRBD1 matching over 7 bases. Trimming removed 1 base from V and 7 bases from J; junction bases left unmatched: 7. Germline CDR1 and CDR2: SGHTA and FQGNSA. The CDR3 totals 15 residues. This CDR3 reads CASSLEKGAWQPQHF. The CDR3 nucleotides are TGTGCCAGCAGCTTAGAGAAGGGGGCGTGGCAGCCCCAGCATTTT.

CDR3 loop: CASSPPRVSHTDTQYF. CDR3 in DNA: TGTGCCAGCAGCCCTCCTAGAGTTTCCCACACAGATACGCAGTATTTT. The genes are TRBV5-5 and TRBJ2-3; D gene unclear. Trimming removed 4 bases at V and 2 bases at J, with 17 bases between. Germline V lookup: CDR1 SGHKS, CDR2 YYEKEE (reference sequence). This CDR3 is built from 16 residues.

The chain is built from TRBV12-3 or TRBV12-4 and TRBJ2-2; 10 nucleotides line up with TRBD1. The CDR3 is 16 amino acids. Trimming cost V 3 bases and J 3 bases; bases outside gene matches: 4. The chain's CDR3 is CASSLPGQGYTGELFF. DNA for the CDR3: TGTGCCAGCAGTTTGCCGGGACAGGGGTACACCGGGGAGCTGTTTTTT.

CDR3 nucleotides: TGTGCCAGCAGCTTAGTAGGTACGCCACCCGTGAACACTGAAGCTTTCTTT. It specifies CASSLVGTPPVNTEAFF. The chain links TRBV7-9 to TRBJ1-1; D is unclear. The CDR3 is made up of 17 amino acids. Trimming left V 1 base short and J 0 bases short, with 15 bases between. Germline-derived CDR1 and CDR2 are SEHNR and FQNEAQ (reference sequence).

This rearrangement joins TRBV6-5 to TRBJ2-7; tentative D call: TRBD2 (5 bases). The CDR3 consists of 16 residues. V lost 1 base to trimming and J lost 2 bases, with 15 bases between them. The germline V gene encodes CDR1 MNHEY and CDR2 SVGAGI. This CDR3 reads CASSYLRATATYEQYF. CDR3 bases: TGTGCCAGCAGTTACTTGAGGGCCACCGCGACCTACGAGCAGTACTTC.

This clonotype has ten or more counts. The genes are TRBV5-1 and TRBJ1-1; possible D gene TRBD1, 5 bases. Germline CDR1 SGHRS, CDR2 YFSETQ. This CDR3 region has 13 residues. V gave up 1 base and J gave up 5 bases, with 9 bases separating them. Here the CDR3 reads CASSLWGVTEAFF. For the CDR3, the DNA is TGCGCCAGCAGCTTGTGGGGGGTTACTGAAGCTTTCTTT.

The V call is TRBV14, the J call TRBJ1-6; possibly TRBD1 for D (5 bases). CDR1 is SGHDN and CDR2 is FVKESK in the germline V gene. CDR3 length: 15 residues. Deletions cut 0 bases from V and 10 bases from J, with 13 bases between. CDR3 nucleotides: TGTGCCAGCAGCCAAGATCGGTGGGGGAGATCACCCCTCCACTTT. Its protein is CASSQDRWGRSPLHF. Complete variable domain (other parts from reference TRBV14 and TRBJ1-6): EAGVTQFPSHSVIEKGQTVTLRCDPISGHDNLYWYRRVMGKEIKFLLHFVKESKQDESGMPNNRFLAERTGGTYSTLKVQPAELEDSGVYFCASSQDRWGRSPLHFGNGTRLTVT.

This chain uses TRBV2 with TRBJ2-3, with D perhaps matching TRBD1 (6 bases). Deletions cut 1 base from V and 1 base from J, with 9 bases between. This CDR3 is built from 15 residues. CDR1 SNHLY and CDR2 FYNNEI come from the germline V gene. CDR3 loop: CASSEVGARTDTQYF. The CDR3 DNA reads TGTGCCAGCAGTGAAGTGGGGGCCCGCACAGATACGCAGTATTTT.

V gene TRBV20-1 combines with J gene TRBJ2-1; 7 bases line up with TRBD1. Germline values: CDR1 DFQATT, CDR2 SNEGSKA (reference sequence). The CDR3 is 11 residues long. With 4 bases clipped from V and 8 bases from J, the junction kept 2 bases outside the gene matches. The CDR3 protein is CSATDRDEQFF. The CDR3 DNA is TGCAGTGCTACCGACAGGGATGAGCAGTTCTTC.

The rearrangement links TRBV18 to TRBJ2-1, with TRBD1 identical over 7 bases. Trimming at V came to 2 bases and at J to 4 bases, leaving 8 bases not matched to a gene. The CDR3 extends over 16 amino acids. CDR1 is KGHSH and CDR2 is LQKENI in the germline V gene. CDR3 sequence reads: CASSPNPGGGYNEQFF. The CDR3 region has the DNA TGTGCCAGCTCACCAAACCCAGGGGGTGGATACAATGAGCAGTTCTTC.

The genes are TRBV7-6 and TRBJ2-5; D remains unclear. This CDR3 region has 13 residues. With 1 base removed from V and 5 bases from J, the gap between germline ends came to 8 bases. The germline V gene encodes CDR1 SGHVS and CDR2 FNYEAQ. The CDR3 spells CASSLVFSETQYF. The CDR3, as DNA: TGTGCCAGCAGCTTAGTATTCTCGGAGACCCAGTACTTC.

This clonotype appeared a few times. The rearrangement links TRBV27 to TRBJ2-3, with D hard to call. The CDR3 length is 15 residues. CDR1 MNHEY and CDR2 SMNVEV come from the germline V gene (reference sequence). V lost 2 bases to trimming and J lost 0 bases, with 9 bases between them. The CDR3 reads CASSLPFSSTDTQYF. The CDR3 bases are TGTGCCAGCAGTTTACCTTTTTCTAGCACAGATACGCAGTATTTT.

This clonotype was counted ten times or more. The V call is TRBV5-1, the J call TRBJ1-4, with D uncertain. The CDR3 totals 13 residues. V lost 0 bases, J lost 6 bases, and 6 bases lay in between. Germline assignment: CDR1 SGHRS and CDR2 YFSETQ. The CDR3 sequence: CASSLVPDEKLFF. Written as DNA, the CDR3 is TGCGCCAGCAGCTTGGTGCCGGATGAAAAACTGTTTTTT.

The genes are TRBV6-6 and TRBJ1-4, with a possible D match to TRBD1 (5 bases). The V and J ends lost 7 bases and 2 bases respectively, with 17 bases between them. The CDR3 runs 16 residues. Germline V gene data show CDR1 as MNHNY and CDR2 as SVGAGI (reference sequence). The CDR3 here is CASNPGLDTTNEKLFF. The CDR3 DNA reads TGTGCCAGCAATCCAGGGCTAGACACGACTAATGAAAAACTGTTTTTT.

This clonotype was observed a few times. The CDR3 DNA follows: TGTGCCAGCAGTTACTCGCAGCGGGGGGGGGATACGCAGTATTTT. Its protein product is CASSYSQRGGDTQYF. J is TRBJ2-3 and V is TRBV6-5; 10 nucleotides match TRBD2. Germline CDR1 reads MNHEY; CDR2 reads SVGAGI. The CDR3 is 15 amino acids. With 0 bases clipped from V and 6 bases from J, the junction kept 3 bases outside the gene matches.

V gene TRBV20-1 combines with J gene TRBJ2-5; D might be TRBD1 (5 bases). The germline V gene has CDR1 DFQATT and CDR2 SNEGSKA (reference sequence). V was pared by 5 bases and J by 4 bases, with 14 bases between. This CDR3 spans 13 amino acids. CDR3 region: CSAPGASIETQYF. The CDR3 DNA is TGCAGTGCTCCTGGGGCCTCTATAGAGACCCAGTACTTC.